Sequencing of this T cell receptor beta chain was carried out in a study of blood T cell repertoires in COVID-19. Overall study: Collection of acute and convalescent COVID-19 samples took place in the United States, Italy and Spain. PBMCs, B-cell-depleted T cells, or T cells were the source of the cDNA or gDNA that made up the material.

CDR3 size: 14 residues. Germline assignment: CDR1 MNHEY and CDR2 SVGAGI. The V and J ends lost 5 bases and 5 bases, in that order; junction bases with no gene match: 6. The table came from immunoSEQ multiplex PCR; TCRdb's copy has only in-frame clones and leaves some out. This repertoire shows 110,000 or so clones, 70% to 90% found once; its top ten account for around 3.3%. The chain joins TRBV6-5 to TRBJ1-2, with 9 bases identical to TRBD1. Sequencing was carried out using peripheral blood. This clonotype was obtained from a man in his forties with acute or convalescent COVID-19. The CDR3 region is CASSISGTGYGYTF. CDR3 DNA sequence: TGTGCCAGCAGTATATCCGGGACAGGGTATGGCTACACCTTC.